What follows are 26 T cell receptor beta chains derived from one specimen sequenced in a study of shared clonotypes between healthy human individuals. The repertoire was sequenced with immunoSEQ multiplex PCR; TCRdb's copy has only in-frame clones and lacks some. The data hold about 600,000 clones, with about 96% observed a single time. The sequenced sample was naive CD4+ T cells sorted from blood. Subset of the sample: CD45RA+ positively selected. These TCRs come from a woman under 40 in good health.

Written as DNA, the CDR3 is TGTGCCAGCAGCCCCTCCGGGGCCTGGACAGATACGCAGTATTTT. This codes for CASSPSGAWTDTQYF. The chain joins TRBV6-5 to TRBJ2-3, with D possibly called TRBD1 or TRBD2 (5 bases each). V lost 6 bases, J lost 3 bases, and 16 bases lay in between. This CDR3 is built from 15 residues. Germline lookup yields CDR1 MNHEY and CDR2 SVGAGI.

This sequence joins TRBV19 and TRBJ2-1; 9 bases line up with TRBD2. V lost 3 bases and J lost 7; bases outside the gene matches: 4. Germline V gene sequence: CDR1 LNHDA, CDR2 SQIVND (reference sequence). This CDR3 spans 14 amino acids. CDR3 in amino acids: CASSMGREGNEQFF. The CDR3 DNA is TGTGCCAGTAGTATGGGGCGGGAGGGAAATGAGCAGTTCTTC.

This sequence joins TRBV7-9 and TRBJ2-1; TRBD2 agrees at 8 bases. The CDR3 extends over 16 amino acids. V trimming: 2 bases; J trimming: 7 bases; junction bases outside the gene matches: 10. Looked up from germline, CDR1 is SEHNR and CDR2 is FQNEAQ (reference sequence). Here the CDR3 reads CASSLTAGRAGNEQFF. The CDR3, as DNA: TGTGCCAGCAGCTTAACGGCCGGGAGGGCCGGGAATGAGCAGTTCTTC.

The rearrangement uses TRBV29-1 and TRBJ2-3; D is possibly TRBD2 (5 bases). The V end was cut by 1 base, the J end by 3 bases, with 14 bases between. In germline, CDR1 is SQVTM, CDR2 ANQGSEA. This CDR3 is built from 15 residues. The CDR3 bases are TGCAGCGTTGAAGCCCGGGATTCTTATACAGATACGCAGTATTTT. Amino acids: CSVEARDSYTDTQYF.

The rearrangement joins TRBV5-1 to TRBJ1-2; no definite D call. V gave up 1 base and J gave up 7 bases, with 17 bases separating them. This CDR3 comprises 15 residues. Germline V gene data show CDR1 as SGHRS and CDR2 as YFSETQ. The CDR3 DNA reads as TGCGCCAGCAGCTTGTCGCTCCCCACGACGGTTGGCTACACCTTC. Protein: CASSLSLPTTVGYTF.

The chain combines TRBV27 with TRBJ2-3, with no clear D. The CDR3 has 14 residues. V gave up 6 bases and J gave up 0 bases, with 10 bases separating them. The V gene's germline CDR1 is MNHEY and CDR2 SMNVEV (reference sequence). Here the CDR3 DNA reads TGTGCCAGCAGCCAGCCCTATAGCACAGATACGCAGTATTTT. Its protein is CASSQPYSTDTQYF.

This sequence joins TRBV27 and TRBJ1-5; D not resolved. The CDR3 contains 15 residues. Trimming took off 2 bases at V and 5 bases at J, with 13 bases between the two ends. Germline CDR1 is MNHEY and CDR2 is SMNVEV (reference sequence). CDR3 in DNA: TGTGCCAGCAGTTTAACGGCAGTAGGTGATCAGCCCCAGCATTTT. Its translation: CASSLTAVGDQPQHF.

The chain uses TRBV5-6 and TRBJ2-7; either TRBD1 or TRBD2 may fit D (6 bases each). Trimming shortened V by 4 bases and J by 1 base, and 12 bases separated the two germline ends. Germline V gene lookup returns CDR1 SGHDT and CDR2 YYEEEE. The CDR3 extends over 14 amino acids. Here the CDR3 reads CASSAGHSSYEQYF. CDR3 coding DNA: TGTGCCAGCAGCGCGGGACATTCTTCCTACGAGCAGTACTTC.

The chain couples TRBV4-1 to TRBJ2-7; TRBD2 aligns across 9 bases. Germline loops: CDR1 MGHRA, CDR2 YSYEKL. This CDR3 spans 16 amino acids. V gave up 1 base and J gave up 6 bases; unmatched junction bases: 10. Here the CDR3 DNA reads TGCGCCAGCAGCCAAGGTTTGCTAGCGGGAACAGGCGAGCAGTACTTC. Residues: CASSQGLLAGTGEQYF.

The genes are TRBV6-5 and TRBJ1-5, with TRBD1 matching over 9 bases. CDR3 size: 15 residues. In germline, CDR1 is MNHEY, CDR2 SVGAGI. Germline trimming cut 8 bases from V and 6 bases from J; bases unmatched to any gene: 11. CDR3 region: CASGTGRGPVQPQHF. The CDR3 DNA follows: TGTGCCAGCGGGACAGGGAGAGGGCCTGTTCAGCCCCAGCATTTT.

This rearrangement joins TRBV5-4 to TRBJ1-2; TRBD1 agrees at 9 bases. The CDR3 extends over 17 amino acids. Germline V CDR1 and CDR2: SGHNT, YYREEE (reference sequence). Trimming removed 5 bases from V and 5 bases from J; junction bases left unmatched: 16. The CDR3 DNA follows: TGTGCCAGCAGGGGCGGACAGGGGCCTACCAGGGGGTATGGCTACACCTTC. Residues: CASRGGQGPTRGYGYTF.

The J gene is TRBJ1-5, the V gene TRBV28; tentatively, D is TRBD1 (5 bases). The germline gives CDR1 MDHEN, CDR2 SYDVKM. The CDR3 is 13 residues long. Between the trimmed V and J ends, which lost 6 bases and 7 bases, there was a span of 13 bases. This chain's CDR3 is CASRLAGSQPQHF. The CDR3 nucleotides read TGTGCCAGCAGGCTAGCAGGGTCCCAGCCCCAGCATTTT. Filled out from reference TRBV28 and TRBJ1-5, the complete variable domain reads DVKVTQSSRYLVKRTGEKVFLECVQDMDHENMFWYRQDPGLGLRLIYFSYDVKMKEKGDIPEGYSVSREKKERFSLILESASTNQTSMYLCASRLAGSQPQHFGDGTRLSIL.

This clone was detected only once. The V gene is TRBV29-1, the J gene TRBJ2-3, with unresolved D. V shed 8 bases and J shed 2 bases, with 17 bases lying between them. The CDR3 totals 14 residues. Germline-derived CDR1 and CDR2 are SQVTM and ANQGSEA. Here the CDR3 reads CSTDWAGATDTQYF. The CDR3 region has the DNA TGCAGCACCGATTGGGCAGGCGCCACAGATACGCAGTATTTT.

The V call is TRBV6-1, the J call TRBJ1-5, with D hard to call. The CDR3 is 17 amino acids. Germline V gene sequence: CDR1 MNHNS, CDR2 SASEGT. V lost 3 bases, J lost 0 bases, and 15 bases lay in between. The CDR3 region has the DNA TGTGCCAGCAGTGACGGTGGTAGATCTTTTAGCAATCAGCCCCAGCATTTT. Translating it yields CASSDGGRSFSNQPQHF.

The V call is TRBV5-1, the J call TRBJ1-2; TRBD1 aligns across 7 bases. Looked up from germline, CDR1 is SGHRS and CDR2 is YFSETQ. V lost 3 bases, J lost 4 bases, and 6 bases stayed unmatched. The CDR3 sequence is 14 residues long. This CDR3 reads CASSSEGGGYGYTF. As DNA, the CDR3 is TGCGCCAGCAGCTCAGAAGGGGGCGGCTATGGCTACACCTTC.

The chain recombines TRBV19 with TRBJ1-2; a possible D gene is TRBD1 (6 bases). This CDR3 contains 13 residues. Trimming stripped 10 bases from V and 0 bases from J, with 12 bases between. Germline values: CDR1 LNHDA, CDR2 SQIVND (reference sequence). CDR3 region: CATDGQTNYGYTF. The DNA of the CDR3 is TGTGCCACCGACGGACAGACTAACTATGGCTACACCTTC.

The chain combines TRBV6-5 with TRBJ2-3, with 12 bases fitting TRBD1. CDR1 MNHEY and CDR2 SVGAGI come from the germline V gene. The CDR3 is 15 residues long. The junction had 4 bases not matched to a gene; V was cut back by 5 bases and J by 4 bases. The CDR3 loop is CASSGDRGRADTQYF. Written as DNA, the CDR3 is TGTGCCAGCAGTGGGGACAGGGGGCGCGCAGATACGCAGTATTTT.

V and J are TRBV19 and TRBJ2-7; TRBD2 matches 13 bases. From germline, CDR1 is LNHDA and CDR2 SQIVND (reference sequence). Trimming cost V 5 bases and J 6 bases; bases outside gene matches: 4. CDR3 size: 14 residues. The CDR3 sequence: CASSGLAGVGEQYF. The CDR3 DNA reads TGTGCCAGTAGTGGACTAGCGGGAGTCGGCGAGCAGTACTTC.

The chain is built from TRBV7-7 and TRBJ2-1; 14 bases are a match to TRBD2. The germline CDR1 and CDR2 sequences are SSHAT and FNYEAQ (reference sequence). Germline trimming cut 5 bases from V and 4 bases from J; bases unmatched to any gene: 7. CDR3 length: 17 residues. The chain's CDR3 is CASSTSGTSGGYNEQFF. The CDR3 DNA is TGTGCCAGCAGCACGTCAGGGACTAGCGGGGGTTACAATGAGCAGTTCTTC.

This clone was seen once. The gene calls are TRBV6-5 and TRBJ1-2; D might be TRBD1 (5 bases). The V end lost 4 bases, the J end lost 4 bases, and 10 bases lay between the germline ends. Germline V gene lookup returns CDR1 MNHEY and CDR2 SVGAGI. CDR3 length: 13 residues. DNA of the CDR3: TGTGCCAGCAGTTCCGGACACTTCTATGGCTACACCTTC. Protein product: CASSSGHFYGYTF.

This chain joins TRBV5-4 and TRBJ2-7; D perhaps matches TRBD1 (5 bases). V shed 3 bases and J shed 6 bases, with 13 bases lying between them. CDR3 length equals 13 residues. Germline CDR1 SGHNT, CDR2 YYREEE (reference sequence). This chain's CDR3 is CASSSPRQSEQYF. CDR3 nucleotides: TGTGCCAGCAGCTCCCCCCGACAGTCCGAGCAGTACTTC. The entire variable domain, with the rest obtained from reference TRBV5-4 and TRBJ2-7, is as follows: ETGVTQSPTHLIKTRGQQVTLRCSSQSGHNTVSWYQQALGQGPQFIFQYYREEENGRGNFPPRFSGLQFPNYSSELNVNALELDDSALYLCASSSPRQSEQYFGPGTRLTVT.

This clone has a single count. The gene calls are TRBV10-2 and TRBJ2-5; D is perhaps TRBD1 or TRBD2 (6 bases each). The ends were cut back, 7 bases at V and 5 bases at J, with 17 bases in the middle. Germline-derived CDR1 and CDR2 are WSHSY and SAAADI. The CDR3 has 14 residues. Here the CDR3 reads CASNTPGAGETQYF. CDR3 DNA: TGCGCCAGCAATACACCAGGGGCGGGGGAGACCCAGTACTTC.

The chain couples TRBV28 to TRBJ2-5; D is undetermined. V was cut by 2 bases and J by 5 bases, with 15 bases left in between. Per the germline V gene, CDR1 is MDHEN and CDR2 is SYDVKM. CDR3 length: 15 amino acids. CDR3 DNA: TGTGCCAGCAGTTTAGAACTCGGGTATGGGGAGACCCAGTACTTC. Amino acids: CASSLELGYGETQYF.

V gene TRBV18 combines with J gene TRBJ2-1; the D gene is possibly TRBD1 (6 bases). Germline V gene data show CDR1 as KGHSH and CDR2 as LQKENI. CDR3 size: 15 residues. V was pared by 1 base and J by 0 bases, with 7 bases between. The CDR3, as DNA: TGTGCCAGCTCACCACTGGACAGCTCCTACAATGAGCAGTTCTTC. Its translation is CASSPLDSSYNEQFF.

The CDR3 DNA reads as TGTGCCAGCAGCTTAACCTACACGAGTGAAAACATTCAGTACTTC. Protein: CASSLTYTSENIQYF. The V gene is TRBV11-2, the J gene TRBJ2-4; no definite D call. CDR1 is SGHAT, CDR2 FQNNGV, per germline. The CDR3 totals 15 residues. The V and J ends lost 2 bases and 5 bases respectively, with 13 bases between them.

This clone was observed once. The chain joins TRBV27 to TRBJ1-5, with D possibly being TRBD1 (6 bases). Trimming removed 2 bases at V and 4 bases at J, with 12 bases between. The CDR3 is 15 amino acids. CDR1 and CDR2 (germline): MNHEY, SMNVEV (reference sequence). CDR3 nucleotide sequence: TGTGCCAGCAGTTTAGTTGGAGGGGGGAATCAGCCCCAGCATTTT. Protein: CASSLVGGGNQPQHF.